A single sample gave rise to the 14 T cell receptor beta chains below, sequenced in a study of cytomegalovirus exposure and HLA in healthy donors (dated by TCRdb to 2017 to 2019). Libraries were made using the immunoSEQ multiplex PCR assay. For the multiplex PCR, a mixture combining 60 forward primers for TCR Vbeta segments and 13 reverse primers for TCR Jbeta segments was used. TCRdb retrieved this table from immuneACCESS and kept in-frame rearrangements only. Not all clones are present; in checked studies, unresolved V genes account for under half, and no reason is known for the remainder. The sample data list more than 150,000 clones, and about 88% of these were observed just once. The top ten clones comprise less than 0.3% of the sample. Sequencing input: PBMCs. These receptors were taken from a girl less than two years old in good health and CMV-seronegative.

The chain combines TRBV4-1 with TRBJ2-5; TRBD2 might be the D (6 bases). With the DNA end fitting TRBJ2-7 better, the J assignment may be wrong. This CDR3 contains 15 residues. Germline CDR1 and CDR2: MGHRA and YSYEKL. The CDR3 sequence: CASSQRRDSPYEQYF. In DNA form, the CDR3 reads TGCGCCAGCAGCCAAAGGCGGGACTCTCCTTACGAGCAGTACTTC.

The chain recombines TRBV27 with TRBJ2-5, with D possibly matching TRBD2 (5 bases). The germline V gene has CDR1 MNHEY and CDR2 SMNVEV (reference sequence). CDR3 size: 16 residues. Trimming took 3 bases from V and 5 from J, leaving 19 bases between them. The chain's CDR3 is CASSLSYSALVETQYF. The CDR3 bases are TGTGCCAGCAGTTTGAGTTATAGCGCACTAGTGGAGACCCAGTACTTC.

V usage is TRBV2 and J usage is TRBJ2-1; D gene ambiguous. The V end was cut by 10 bases, the J end by 0 bases, with 19 bases between. This CDR3 contains 16 residues. CDR1 SNHLY and CDR2 FYNNEI come from the germline V gene. For the CDR3, the DNA is TGTGCCACCCTCCCCTCGGAACGGGTCTCCTACAATGAGCAGTTCTTC. Its translation: CATLPSERVSYNEQFF. The full variable domain, completed using reference TRBV2 and TRBJ2-1, is EPEVTQTPSHQVTQMGQEVILRCVPISNHLYFYWYRQILGQKVEFLVSFYNNEISEKSEIFDDQFSVERPDGSNFTLKIRSTKLEDSAMYFCATLPSERVSYNEQFFGPGTRLTVL.

The gene calls are TRBV18 and TRBJ2-3, with 8 nucleotides matching TRBD2. CDR3 length: 18 amino acids. J lost 3 bases, V lost 2 bases, and 13 bases had no gene match. The germline V gene encodes CDR1 KGHSH and CDR2 LQKENI. In nucleotides, the CDR3 is TGTGCCAGCTCACCAACCCCGGGACTAGGCAAGAGGACAGATACGCAGTATTTT. This translates into CASSPTPGLGKRTDTQYF.

This clone appeared a single time. The chain links TRBV27 to TRBJ2-1; D not certain. From germline, CDR1 is MNHEY and CDR2 SMNVEV (reference sequence). CDR3 length equals 14 residues. The germline V and J ends were trimmed by 3 bases and 0 bases, with 6 bases remaining between them. The CDR3 protein is CASSLRSSYNEQFF. CDR3 nucleotide sequence: TGTGCCAGCAGTTTGAGGAGCTCCTACAATGAGCAGTTCTTC.

This chain links TRBV19 with TRBJ1-1, with 8 bases matching TRBD1. V was clipped by 3 bases and J by 2 bases; unmatched bases: 5. In germline, CDR1 is LNHDA, CDR2 SQIVND (reference sequence). The CDR3 length is 15 residues. CDR3 DNA: TGTGCCAGTAGTATGGGCAGGGGGCGAAACACTGAAGCTTTCTTT. As protein: CASSMGRGRNTEAFF.

The V gene is TRBV2, the J gene TRBJ2-5, with 10 bases matching TRBD2. Germline V gene lookup returns CDR1 SNHLY and CDR2 FYNNEI. V dropped 8 bases and J dropped 5; count of bases not matched to a gene: 5. CDR3 length: 13 amino acids. In DNA form, the CDR3 reads TGTGCCAGCGGTCCAGCGGGAGGGGAGACCCAGTACTTC. Translating it yields CASGPAGGETQYF.

This sequence joins TRBV6-5 and TRBJ1-1, with D unresolved. CDR3 length: 14 residues. Trimming stripped 2 bases from V and 0 bases from J, with 7 bases between. Per germline, CDR1 MNHEY and CDR2 SVGAGI. CDR3 coding DNA: TGTGCCAGCAGTTACGCGGGCTTGAACACTGAAGCTTTCTTT. Protein product: CASSYAGLNTEAFF.

The chain employs TRBV5-1 and TRBJ2-7; 10 bases match TRBD2. Germline loops: CDR1 SGHRS, CDR2 YFSETQ. This CDR3 contains 15 residues. With V trimmed by 5 bases and J by 3 bases, 8 bases remained unmatched. CDR3: CASSSGLAALYEQYF. The CDR3 DNA follows: TGCGCCAGCAGTAGTGGACTAGCGGCCCTCTACGAGCAGTACTTC.

The chain recombines TRBV7-8 with TRBJ2-1; 12 positions match TRBD2. The CDR3 length is 17 residues. The ends lost 1 base at V and 7 bases at J; junction bases unmatched: 8. From germline, CDR1 is SGHVS and CDR2 FQNEAQ. The DNA of the CDR3 is TGTGCCAGCAGCTTAGGACTAGCGGGAGAACTTTATAATGAGCAGTTCTTC. Amino acids: CASSLGLAGELYNEQFF.

This chain joins TRBV5-6 and TRBJ2-7; D is unresolved. Looked up from germline, CDR1 is SGHDT and CDR2 is YYEEEE. The V end lost 0 bases, the J end lost 6 bases, and 4 bases lay between the germline ends. The CDR3 is 11 amino acids. CDR3 sequence reads: CASSLAGEQYF. The DNA for the CDR3 is TGTGCCAGCAGCTTGGCGGGCGAGCAGTACTTC.

This sequence joins TRBV6-9 and TRBJ1-1; D remains ambiguous. Trimming left V 8 bases short and J 3 bases short, with 10 bases between. CDR1 is MNHGY, CDR2 SVAAGI, per germline. The CDR3 has 12 amino acids. For the CDR3, the DNA is TGTGCCAGCTCTCAGGATTACACTGAAGCTTTCTTT. Its translation is CASSQDYTEAFF.

V and J are TRBV13 and TRBJ2-7, with TRBD2 matching over 7 bases. J lost 2 bases, V lost 3 bases, and 4 bases had no gene match. CDR3 size: 14 residues. Germline V gene lookup returns CDR1 PRHDT and CDR2 FYEKMQ (reference sequence). The DNA of the CDR3 is TGTGCCAGCAGCTTGGGAGGGAGCCCCTACGAGCAGTACTTC. It translates to CASSLGGSPYEQYF.

The chain has TRBV7-3 and TRBJ1-4, with 11 bases fitting TRBD1. Germline lookup yields CDR1 SGHTA and CDR2 FQGTGA. V lost 7 bases, J lost 1 base, and 8 bases stayed unmatched. The CDR3 runs 17 residues. CDR3 residues: CASTNRDRGGTNEKLFF. The CDR3 region has the DNA TGTGCCAGCACCAACCGGGACAGGGGGGGAACTAATGAAAAACTGTTTTTT.